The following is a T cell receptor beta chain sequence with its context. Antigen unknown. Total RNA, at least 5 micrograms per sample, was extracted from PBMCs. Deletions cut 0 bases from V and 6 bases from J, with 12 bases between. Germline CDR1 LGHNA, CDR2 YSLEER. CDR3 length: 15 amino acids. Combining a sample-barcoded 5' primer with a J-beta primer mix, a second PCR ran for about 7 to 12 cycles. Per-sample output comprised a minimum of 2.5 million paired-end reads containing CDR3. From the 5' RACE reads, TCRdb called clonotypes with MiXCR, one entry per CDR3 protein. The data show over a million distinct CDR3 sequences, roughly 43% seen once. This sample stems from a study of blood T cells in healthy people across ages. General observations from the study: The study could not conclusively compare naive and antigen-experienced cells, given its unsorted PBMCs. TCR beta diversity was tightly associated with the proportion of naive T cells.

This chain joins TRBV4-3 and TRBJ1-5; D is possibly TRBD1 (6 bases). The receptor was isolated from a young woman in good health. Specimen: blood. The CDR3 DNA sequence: TGCGCCAGCAGCCAAGACACAGGGTTGCTTCAGCCCCAGCATTTT. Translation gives CASSQDTGLLQPQHF.